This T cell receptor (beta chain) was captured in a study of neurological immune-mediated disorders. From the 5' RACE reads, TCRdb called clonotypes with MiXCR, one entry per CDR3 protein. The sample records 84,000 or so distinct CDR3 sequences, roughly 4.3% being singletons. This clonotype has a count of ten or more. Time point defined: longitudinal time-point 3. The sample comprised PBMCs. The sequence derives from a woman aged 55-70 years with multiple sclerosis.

The CDR3 DNA reads TGTGCCAGCAGTATAAGGGACACTGAAGCTTTCTTT. Its protein product is CASSIRDTEAFF. The chain has TRBV12-3 or TRBV12-4 and TRBJ1-1; D is ambiguous. Trimming removed 5 bases at V and 3 bases at J, with 7 bases between. The CDR3 has 12 residues.